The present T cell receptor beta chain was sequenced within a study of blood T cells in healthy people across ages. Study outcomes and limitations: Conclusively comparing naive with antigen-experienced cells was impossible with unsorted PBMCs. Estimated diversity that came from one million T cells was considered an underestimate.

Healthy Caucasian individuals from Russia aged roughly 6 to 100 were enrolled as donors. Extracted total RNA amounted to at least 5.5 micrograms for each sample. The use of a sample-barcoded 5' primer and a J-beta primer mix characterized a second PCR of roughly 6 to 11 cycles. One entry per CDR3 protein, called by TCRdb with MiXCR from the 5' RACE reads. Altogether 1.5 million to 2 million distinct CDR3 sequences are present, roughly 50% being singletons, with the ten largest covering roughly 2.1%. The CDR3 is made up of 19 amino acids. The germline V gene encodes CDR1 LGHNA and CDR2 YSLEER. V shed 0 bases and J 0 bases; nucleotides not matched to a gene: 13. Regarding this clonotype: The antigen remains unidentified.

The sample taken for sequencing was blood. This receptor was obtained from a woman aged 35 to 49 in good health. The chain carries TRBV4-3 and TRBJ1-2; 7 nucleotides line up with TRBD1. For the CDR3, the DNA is TGCGCCAGCAGCCAAGATGTCCAGGGGGAGATAACCGCTAACTATGGCTACACCTTC. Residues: CASSQDVQGEITANYGYTF.